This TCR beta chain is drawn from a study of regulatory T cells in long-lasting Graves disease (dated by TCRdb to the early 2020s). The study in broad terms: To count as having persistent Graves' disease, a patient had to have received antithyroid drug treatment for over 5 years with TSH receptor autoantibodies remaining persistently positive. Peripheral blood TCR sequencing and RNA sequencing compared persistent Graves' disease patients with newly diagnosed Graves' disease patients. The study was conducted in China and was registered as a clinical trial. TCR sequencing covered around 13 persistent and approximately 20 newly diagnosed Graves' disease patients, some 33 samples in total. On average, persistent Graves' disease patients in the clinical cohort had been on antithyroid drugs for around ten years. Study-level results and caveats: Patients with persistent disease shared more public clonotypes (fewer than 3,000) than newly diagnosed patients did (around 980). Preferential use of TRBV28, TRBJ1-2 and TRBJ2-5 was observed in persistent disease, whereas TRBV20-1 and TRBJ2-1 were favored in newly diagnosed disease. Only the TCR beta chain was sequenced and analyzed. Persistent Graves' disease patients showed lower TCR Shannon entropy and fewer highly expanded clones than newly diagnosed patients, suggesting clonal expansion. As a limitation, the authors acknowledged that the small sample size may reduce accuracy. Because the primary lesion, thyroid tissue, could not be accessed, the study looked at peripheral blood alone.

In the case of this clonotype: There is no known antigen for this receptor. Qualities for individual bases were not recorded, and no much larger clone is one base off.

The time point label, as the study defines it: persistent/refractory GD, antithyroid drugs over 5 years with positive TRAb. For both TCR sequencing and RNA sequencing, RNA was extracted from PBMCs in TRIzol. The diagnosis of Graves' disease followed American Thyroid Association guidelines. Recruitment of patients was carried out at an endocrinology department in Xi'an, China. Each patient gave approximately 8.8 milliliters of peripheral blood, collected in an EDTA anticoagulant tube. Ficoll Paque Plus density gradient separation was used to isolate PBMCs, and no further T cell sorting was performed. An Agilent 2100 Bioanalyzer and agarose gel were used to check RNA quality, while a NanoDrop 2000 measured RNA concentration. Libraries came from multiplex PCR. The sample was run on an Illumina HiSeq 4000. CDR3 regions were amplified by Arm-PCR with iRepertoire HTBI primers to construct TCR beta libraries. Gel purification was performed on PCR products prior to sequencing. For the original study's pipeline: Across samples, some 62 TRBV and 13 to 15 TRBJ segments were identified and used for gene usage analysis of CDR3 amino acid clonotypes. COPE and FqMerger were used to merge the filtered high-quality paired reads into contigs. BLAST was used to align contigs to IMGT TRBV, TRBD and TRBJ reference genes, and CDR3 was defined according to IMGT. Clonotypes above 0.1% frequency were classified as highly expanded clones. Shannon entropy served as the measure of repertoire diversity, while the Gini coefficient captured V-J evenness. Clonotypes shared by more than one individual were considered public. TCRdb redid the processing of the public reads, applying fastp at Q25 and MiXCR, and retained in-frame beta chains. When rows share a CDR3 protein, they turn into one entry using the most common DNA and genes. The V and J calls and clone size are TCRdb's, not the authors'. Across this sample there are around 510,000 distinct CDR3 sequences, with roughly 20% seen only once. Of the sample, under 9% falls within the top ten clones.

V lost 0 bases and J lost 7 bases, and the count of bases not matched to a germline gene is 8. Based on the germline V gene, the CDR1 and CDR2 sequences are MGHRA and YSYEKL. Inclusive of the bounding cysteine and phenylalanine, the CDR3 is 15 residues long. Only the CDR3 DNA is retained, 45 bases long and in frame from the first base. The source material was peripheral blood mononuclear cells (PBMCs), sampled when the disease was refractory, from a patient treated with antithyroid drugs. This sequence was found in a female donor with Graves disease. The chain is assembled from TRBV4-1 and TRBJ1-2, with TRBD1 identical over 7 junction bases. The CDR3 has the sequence CASSQERGLMGGYTF. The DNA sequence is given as TGCGCCAGCAGCCAAGAAAGGGGGCTGATGGGTGGCTACACCTTC.